A selection of T cell receptor beta chains follows, all from one sample in a study of T cells in localized non-small cell lung cancer. Here immunoSEQ multiplex PCR was the method, and the copy in TCRdb shows in-frame clones only, minus some. The table includes tens of thousands of clones, approximately 89% detected once. Sequencing was performed on peripheral blood, taken before any cancer treatment. The receptors were sampled from a woman aged 35 to 70 with stage I lung adenocarcinoma. Both conserved end residues are part of each CDR3. D genes are given only for firm matches. Not all rows give a size; the values are once, few, many and, for expanded clones, a class.

clone size | J gene | D gene | V gene | CDR3 DNA | CDR3 protein
- | TRBJ2-7 | - | TRBV11-3 | TGTGCCAGCAGCTTATCGGGACCCAGGGGTTCCTACGAGCAGTACTTC | CASSLSGPRGSYEQYF
- | TRBJ2-3 | - | TRBV5-1 | TGCGCCAGCAGCTGGAACACAGATACGCAGTATTTT | CASSWNTDTQYF
- | TRBJ1-1 | - | TRBV19 | TGTGCCAGTAGTGGGGACATAAGTCAGGAGAACACTGAAGCTTTCTTT | CASSGDISQENTEAFF
- | TRBJ2-2 | TRBD2 | TRBV7-2 | TGTGCCAGCAGGGGGGCGGGAGGGCCTCAAAACACCGGGGAGCTGTTTTTT | CASRGAGGPQNTGELFF
- | TRBJ1-4 | - | TRBV29-1 | TGCAGCGTCAGAAGACAGGAGAAAAGTGAAAAACTGTTTTTT | CSVRRQEKSEKLFF
- | TRBJ1-2 | - | TRBV10-3 | TGTGCCATCGGAGGGGAAGAGGAGACTAACTATGGCTACACCTTC | CAIGGEEETNYGYTF
- | TRBJ1-2 | - | TRBV18 | TGTGCCAGCTCACCACCAGCTACCCGCCGCTATGGCTACACCTTC | CASSPPATRRYGYTF
- | TRBJ2-6 | - | TRBV5-1 | TGCGCCAGCATATCAGGCACCGGGGCCAACGTCCTGACTTTC | CASISGTGANVLTF
- | TRBJ2-1 | - | TRBV5-1 | TGCGCCAGCAGCCCCCAGGGTCCGCAGAATGAGCAGTTCTTC | CASSPQGPQNEQFF
- | TRBJ1-1 | - | TRBV7-2 | TGTGCCAGCAGCCGTCAGGGAGACACTGAAGCTTTCTTT | CASSRQGDTEAFF
- | TRBJ1-1 | - | TRBV11-2 | TGTGCCAGCAGCCCAGGACAGTACACTGAAGCTTTCTTT | CASSPGQYTEAFF
- | TRBJ2-2 | - | TRBV7-8 | TGTGCCAGCAGCTCCACCGGGACACACACCGGGGAGCTGTTTTTT | CASSSTGTHTGELFF
once | TRBJ2-7 | TRBD2 | TRBV10-1 | TGCGCCAGCAGTGAGTCTAGAGCGGGAGGGCCTCGGGAGCAGTACTTC | CASSESRAGGPREQYF
- | TRBJ2-2 | - | TRBV6-5 | TGTGCCAGCAGCCCTCGGCTAGACGGGGAGCTGTTTTTT | CASSPRLDGELFF
- | TRBJ2-7 | TRBD1 | TRBV18 | TGTGCCAGCTCACCCGGGACAGGGGTTACCTACGAGCAGTACTTC | CASSPGTGVTYEQYF
- | TRBJ1-2 | TRBD1 | TRBV10-3 | TGTGCCATCAGTGACGCACAGGGGGCCCATGGCTACACCTTC | CAISDAQGAHGYTF
- | TRBJ1-5 | TRBD1 | TRBV7-2 | TGTGCCAGCAGCTTCTATCAGGGGGCGAAGGAGGCCCAGCATTTT | CASSFYQGAKEAQHF
- | TRBJ2-7 | TRBD1 | TRBV5-1 | TGCGCCAGCAGCTTGGAACAGGGGGCCTGGTACGAGCAGTACTTC | CASSLEQGAWYEQYF
few | TRBJ2-7 | TRBD1 | TRBV19 | TGTGCCAGTAGTCTCGGACAGGGCGAGCAGTACTTC | CASSLGQGEQYF
- | TRBJ1-2 | - | TRBV28 | TGTGCCAGCAGAGCCGGGACTCTCTATGGCTACACCTTC | CASRAGTLYGYTF
- | TRBJ1-2 | TRBD1 | TRBV27 | TGTGCCAGCAGTTTAGGGACAGGGAAATATGGCTACACCTTC | CASSLGTGKYGYTF
- | TRBJ2-1 | - | TRBV6-6 | TGTGCCAGCACCCAGTGGGACGGCTACAATGAGCAGTTCTTC | CASTQWDGYNEQFF
- | TRBJ1-5 | - | TRBV30 | TGTGCCTGGAGTGTGTCAGGAGATCAGCCCCAGCATTTT | CAWSVSGDQPQHF
- | TRBJ1-4 | - | TRBV2 | TGTGCCAGCAGGCGGGAGCTACGGGCTGAAAAACTGTTTTTT | CASRRELRAEKLFF
- | TRBJ2-5 | - | TRBV29-1 | TGCAGCGTTGACGAGGTCGCGGGGGAGACCCAGTACTTC | CSVDEVAGETQYF
once | TRBJ2-2 | TRBD1 | TRBV11-3 | TGTGCCAGCAGCGAACAGGGGGGTCCCGGGGAGCTGTTTTTT | CASSEQGGPGELFF
- | TRBJ2-6 | - | TRBV13 | TGTGCCAGCAGCTTAGCCTCGGAAATCCCTCGCTCTGGGGCCAACGTCCTGACTTTC | CASSLASEIPRSGANVLTF
- | TRBJ1-2 | TRBD1 | TRBV6-1 | TGTGCCAGCAGTGGCCCTGGGACAGGGGGGCAAACTTATAACTATGGCTACACCTTC | CASSGPGTGGQTYNYGYTF
- | TRBJ2-3 | - | TRBV27 | TGTGCCAGCAGGTTGGCGGGAAGGAAGGATACGCAGTATTTT | CASRLAGRKDTQYF
- | TRBJ2-7 | - | TRBV5-1 | TGCGCCAGCAGCTCGGATAGCGCGTCCTACGAGCAGTACTTC | CASSSDSASYEQYF
- | TRBJ2-5 | - | TRBV5-1 | TGCGCCAGCAGCCAACGACCGGGACCGGAGACCCAGTACTTC | CASSQRPGPETQYF
- | TRBJ2-1 | TRBD1 | TRBV18 | TGTGCCAGCTCAAAGACAGGGTACGATGAGCAGTTCTTC | CASSKTGYDEQFF
- | TRBJ1-2 | - | TRBV29-1 | TGCAGCGTTAAGAACAGCGGCGGCTACACCTTC | CSVKNSGGYTF